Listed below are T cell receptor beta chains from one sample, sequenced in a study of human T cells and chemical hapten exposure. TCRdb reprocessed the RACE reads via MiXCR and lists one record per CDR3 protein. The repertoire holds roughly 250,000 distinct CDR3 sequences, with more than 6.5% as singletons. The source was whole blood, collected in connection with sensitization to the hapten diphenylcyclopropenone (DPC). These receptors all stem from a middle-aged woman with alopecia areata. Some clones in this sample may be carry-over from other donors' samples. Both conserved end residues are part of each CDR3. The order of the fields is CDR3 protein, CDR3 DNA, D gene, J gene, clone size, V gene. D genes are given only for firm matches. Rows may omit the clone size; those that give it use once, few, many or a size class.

cdr3_aa: CASQSGLAERTDTQYF
cdr3_nt: TGTGCCAGCCAGAGTGGTCTAGCGGAACGCACAGATACGCAGTATTTT
d_call: TRBD2
j_call: TRBJ2-3
clone_size: -
v_call: TRBV7-8

cdr3_aa: CASSPIGTSGTDTQYF
cdr3_nt: TGTGCCAGCAGCCCTATTGGGACTAGCGGGACTGATACGCAGTATTTT
d_call: TRBD2
j_call: TRBJ2-3
clone_size: few
v_call: TRBV12-3/TRBV12-4

cdr3_aa: CASSVNVFDTQYF
cdr3_nt: TGTGCCAGCAGCGTTAACGTTTTCGATACGCAGTATTTT
d_call: -
j_call: TRBJ2-3
clone_size: -
v_call: TRBV9

cdr3_aa: CSATSLAKNIQYF
cdr3_nt: TGCAGTGCCACCTCCCTAGCCAAAAACATTCAGTACTTC
d_call: -
j_call: TRBJ2-4
clone_size: -
v_call: TRBV20-1

cdr3_aa: CASSSGRAQGPEQFF
cdr3_nt: TGCGCCAGCAGCTCAGGGAGGGCCCAGGGTCCTGAGCAGTTCTTC
d_call: TRBD2
j_call: TRBJ2-1
clone_size: few
v_call: TRBV5-1

cdr3_aa: CASSLTSGTANTEAFF
cdr3_nt: TGTGCCAGCAGCCTTACTTCTGGGACAGCGAACACTGAAGCTTTCTTT
d_call: TRBD1
j_call: TRBJ1-1
clone_size: -
v_call: TRBV4-2

cdr3_aa: CASSTWTSGRYEQYF
cdr3_nt: TGTGCCAGCAGCACCTGGACTAGCGGGAGGTACGAGCAGTACTTC
d_call: TRBD2
j_call: TRBJ2-7
clone_size: few
v_call: TRBV7-9

cdr3_aa: CASSFGRAGETQYF
cdr3_nt: TGCGCCAGCAGCTTCGGGCGGGCGGGAGAGACCCAGTACTTC
d_call: -
j_call: TRBJ2-5
clone_size: -
v_call: TRBV5-1

cdr3_aa: CASSPAGTGDTYEQYF
cdr3_nt: TGTGCCAGCAGCCCAGCGGGGACAGGAGACACCTACGAGCAGTACTTC
d_call: -
j_call: TRBJ2-7
clone_size: many
v_call: TRBV6-5

cdr3_aa: CASSQALYGTANYGYTF
cdr3_nt: TGCGCCAGCAGCCAAGCACTTTATGGGACAGCTAACTATGGCTACACCTTC
d_call: TRBD1
j_call: TRBJ1-2
clone_size: many
v_call: TRBV4-3

cdr3_aa: CASKTAGANYGYTF
cdr3_nt: TGTGCCAGTAAGACAGCCGGCGCTAACTATGGCTACACCTTC
d_call: -
j_call: TRBJ1-2
clone_size: many
v_call: TRBV28

cdr3_aa: CASSQSGRAGGTQYF
cdr3_nt: TGTGCCAGCAGCCAAAGCGGGAGGGCCGGGGGGACCCAGTACTTC
d_call: TRBD2
j_call: TRBJ2-5
clone_size: few
v_call: TRBV7-8

cdr3_aa: CASSHPGQGLYEQFF
cdr3_nt: TGTGCCAGCAGCCATCCGGGACAGGGACTCTATGAGCAGTTCTTC
d_call: TRBD1
j_call: TRBJ2-1
clone_size: -
v_call: TRBV12-3/TRBV12-4

cdr3_aa: CASSPTGVLHNEQFF
cdr3_nt: TGTGCCAGCAGCCCGACAGGGGTTCTACACAATGAGCAGTTCTTC
d_call: TRBD1
j_call: TRBJ2-1
clone_size: few
v_call: TRBV12-3/TRBV12-4

cdr3_aa: CASSELQTGELFF
cdr3_nt: TGTGCCAGCAGTGAGCTTCAAACCGGGGAGCTGTTTTTT
d_call: -
j_call: TRBJ2-2
clone_size: -
v_call: TRBV25-1

cdr3_aa: CASRIAGQGVSYEQYF
cdr3_nt: TGTGCCAGCAGGATAGCTGGACAGGGGGTATCCTACGAGCAGTACTTC
d_call: TRBD1
j_call: TRBJ2-7
clone_size: few
v_call: TRBV6-2/TRBV6-3

cdr3_aa: CASSLRRNVYGYTF
cdr3_nt: TGTGCCAGCAGTTTAAGGAGAAACGTCTATGGCTACACCTTC
d_call: -
j_call: TRBJ1-2
clone_size: many
v_call: TRBV12-3/TRBV12-4

cdr3_aa: CAISAVAATNEKLFF
cdr3_nt: TGTGCCATCAGTGCTGTCGCTGCAACTAATGAAAAACTGTTTTTT
d_call: -
j_call: TRBJ1-4
clone_size: -
v_call: TRBV10-3

cdr3_aa: CAIQAGTGVATQYF
cdr3_nt: TGTGCCATCCAAGCCGGGACAGGGGTTGCTACGCAGTATTTT
d_call: TRBD1
j_call: TRBJ2-3
clone_size: -
v_call: TRBV10-3

cdr3_aa: CASSIGPGRTNKETQYF
cdr3_nt: TGTGCCAGCAGCATAGGACCGGGACGGACGAACAAAGAGACCCAGTACTTC
d_call: -
j_call: TRBJ2-5
clone_size: -
v_call: TRBV21-1

cdr3_aa: CASIPGLAGAHEQYF
cdr3_nt: TGTGCCAGCATTCCGGGACTAGCAGGGGCCCACGAGCAGTACTTC
d_call: TRBD2
j_call: TRBJ2-7
clone_size: -
v_call: TRBV28

cdr3_aa: CASSYQLGNQPQHF
cdr3_nt: TGTGCCAGCAGCTACCAATTGGGCAATCAGCCCCAGCATTTT
d_call: -
j_call: TRBJ1-5
clone_size: -
v_call: TRBV27

cdr3_aa: CASSVRGTNEKLFF
cdr3_nt: TGTGCCAGCAGCGTTAGGGGAACTAATGAAAAACTGTTTTTT
d_call: -
j_call: TRBJ1-4
clone_size: few
v_call: TRBV9

cdr3_aa: CASSFNEDSPLHF
cdr3_nt: TGTGCCAGCAGCTTTAACGAAGATTCACCCCTCCACTTT
d_call: -
j_call: TRBJ1-6
clone_size: -
v_call: TRBV7-2

cdr3_aa: CASSSYSRANTEAFF
cdr3_nt: TGTGCCAGCAGTTCCTACTCCAGGGCGAACACTGAAGCTTTCTTT
d_call: -
j_call: TRBJ1-1
clone_size: -
v_call: TRBV6-5

cdr3_aa: CSAPSGTPYSNQPQHF
cdr3_nt: TGCAGTGCCCCTAGCGGGACACCGTATAGCAATCAGCCCCAGCATTTT
d_call: -
j_call: TRBJ1-5
clone_size: -
v_call: TRBV20-1

cdr3_aa: CSAHRGQGATSGANVLTF
cdr3_nt: TGCAGTGCTCACCGCGGACAGGGGGCTACCTCTGGGGCCAACGTCCTGACTTTC
d_call: TRBD1
j_call: TRBJ2-6
clone_size: few
v_call: TRBV20-1

cdr3_aa: CASRTGTAQETQYF
cdr3_nt: TGTGCCAGCAGAACGGGGACAGCCCAAGAGACCCAGTACTTC
d_call: TRBD1
j_call: TRBJ2-5
clone_size: -
v_call: TRBV12-3/TRBV12-4

cdr3_aa: CAISESGTTEGETQYF
cdr3_nt: TGTGCCATCAGTGAGTCTGGGACAACGGAGGGCGAGACCCAGTACTTC
d_call: -
j_call: TRBJ2-5
clone_size: few
v_call: TRBV10-3

cdr3_aa: CASSNAGRYGYTF
cdr3_nt: TGTGCCAGTTCGAACGCAGGTCGCTATGGCTACACCTTC
d_call: -
j_call: TRBJ1-2
clone_size: few
v_call: TRBV12-3/TRBV12-4

cdr3_aa: CANSFNLAGGPEQYF
cdr3_nt: TGTGCCAACAGCTTCAATCTAGCGGGAGGGCCCGAGCAGTACTTC
d_call: TRBD2
j_call: TRBJ2-7
clone_size: -
v_call: TRBV7-2

cdr3_aa: CSATSGSNLHEQYF
cdr3_nt: TGCAGTGCTACTAGCGGGAGCAATCTCCACGAGCAGTACTTC
d_call: TRBD2
j_call: TRBJ2-7
clone_size: many
v_call: TRBV20-1

cdr3_aa: CASSPPSSGLVKTQYF
cdr3_nt: TGTGCCAGCTCACCACCCTCTAGCGGCCTGGTGAAGACCCAGTACTTC
d_call: TRBD2
j_call: TRBJ2-5
clone_size: -
v_call: TRBV18

cdr3_aa: CASSSWTGANEQFF
cdr3_nt: TGTGCCAGCAGTTCCTGGACAGGGGCCAATGAGCAGTTCTTC
d_call: TRBD1
j_call: TRBJ2-1
clone_size: many
v_call: TRBV12-3/TRBV12-4

cdr3_aa: CASSYTAGAGQPQHF
cdr3_nt: TGTGCCAGCAGTTATACCGCGGGGGCGGGTCAGCCCCAGCATTTT
d_call: -
j_call: TRBJ1-5
clone_size: few
v_call: TRBV6-2/TRBV6-3

cdr3_aa: CSVYYLASAYTQYF
cdr3_nt: TGCAGCGTTTACTATTTGGCCAGTGCATATACGCAGTATTTT
d_call: -
j_call: TRBJ2-3
clone_size: many
v_call: TRBV29-1

cdr3_aa: CASSQELGAFLPSPLHF
cdr3_nt: TGCGCCAGCAGCCAAGAGCTGGGAGCCTTCTTACCTTCACCCCTCCACTTT
d_call: -
j_call: TRBJ1-6
clone_size: -
v_call: TRBV4-1

cdr3_aa: CASSIQKNYGYTF
cdr3_nt: TGTGCCAGCAGTATACAAAAAAACTATGGCTACACCTTC
d_call: -
j_call: TRBJ1-2
clone_size: many
v_call: TRBV7-2

cdr3_aa: CASSQGQAYGYTF
cdr3_nt: TGTGCCAGCTCCCAAGGACAGGCTTATGGCTACACCTTC
d_call: TRBD1
j_call: TRBJ1-2
clone_size: few
v_call: TRBV18

cdr3_aa: CATLTDSPYEQYF
cdr3_nt: TGTGCCACCCTGACAGACTCCCCCTACGAGCAGTACTTC
d_call: -
j_call: TRBJ2-7
clone_size: few
v_call: TRBV10-3

cdr3_aa: CASKESSAKNIQYF
cdr3_nt: TGTGCCAGCAAGGAGAGCTCTGCCAAAAACATTCAGTACTTC
d_call: -
j_call: TRBJ2-4
clone_size: -
v_call: TRBV21-1

cdr3_aa: CASSLWTSGPGPTDTQYF
cdr3_nt: TGTGCCAGCAGTTTGTGGACTAGCGGGCCTGGGCCCACAGATACGCAGTATTTT
d_call: TRBD2
j_call: TRBJ2-3
clone_size: -
v_call: TRBV12-3/TRBV12-4

cdr3_aa: CASSYRGLNTEAFF
cdr3_nt: TGTGCCAGCAGTTACAGGGGACTGAACACTGAAGCTTTCTTT
d_call: TRBD1
j_call: TRBJ1-1
clone_size: -
v_call: TRBV7-9

cdr3_aa: CASSDAGLAFYNEQFF
cdr3_nt: TGTGCCAGCAGCGACGCGGGACTAGCATTCTACAATGAGCAGTTCTTC
d_call: TRBD2
j_call: TRBJ2-1
clone_size: -
v_call: TRBV7-2